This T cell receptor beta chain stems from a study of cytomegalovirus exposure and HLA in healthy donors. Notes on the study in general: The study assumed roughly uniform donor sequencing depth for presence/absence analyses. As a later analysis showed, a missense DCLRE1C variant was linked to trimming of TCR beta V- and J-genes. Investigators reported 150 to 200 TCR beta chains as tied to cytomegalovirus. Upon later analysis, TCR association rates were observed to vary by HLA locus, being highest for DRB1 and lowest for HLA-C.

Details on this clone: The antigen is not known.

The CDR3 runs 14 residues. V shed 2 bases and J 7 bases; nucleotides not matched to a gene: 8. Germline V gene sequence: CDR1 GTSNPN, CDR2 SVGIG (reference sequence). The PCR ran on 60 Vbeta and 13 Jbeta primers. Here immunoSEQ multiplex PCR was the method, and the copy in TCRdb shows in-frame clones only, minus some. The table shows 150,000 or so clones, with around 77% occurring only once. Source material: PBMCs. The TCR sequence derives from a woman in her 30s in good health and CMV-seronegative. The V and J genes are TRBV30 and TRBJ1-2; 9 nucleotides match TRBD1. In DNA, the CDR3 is TGTGCCTGGAGTATCCGGGACAGGGAAGCTGGCTACACCTTC. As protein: CAWSIRDREAGYTF.